The present entry profiles one TCR beta chain with its context. The sample belongs to a study of T-cell reconstitution after alpha-beta-depleted transplantation in children. The CDR3 length is 14 residues. Trimming took 7 bases from V and 2 from J, leaving 14 bases between them. Germline V lookup: CDR1 MNHEY, CDR2 SVGEGT. Preparation of the TCRbeta library used unique molecular identifiers. TCRdb redid the calling of the PCR reads with MiXCR, one entry per CDR3 protein. In the table there are about 640,000 distinct CDR3 sequences, around a sixth of which are singletons. This sample comprised PBMCs from the stem cell graft donor, obtained from the stem cell graft. The chain employs TRBV6-2 or TRBV6-3 and TRBJ2-5; D gene ambiguous. The origin of this receptor is a human donor who donated a stem cell graft to a child with acute myeloid leukemia. CDR3 sequence (DNA): TGTGCCAGCAACGACGGTATCCTACAAGAGACCCAGTACTTC. Protein: CASNDGILQETQYF.